The text below deals with one T cell receptor (beta chain). Its cognate antigen is unknown. The data are from a study of T cell responses to AZD1222 COVID-19 vaccine. Study-wide points: Regions 160-218 and 743-854 held dominance among vaccine-associated CD4 TCRs, which spanned spike.

Method: immunoSEQ multiplex PCR; TCRdb's copy keeps in-frame clones and lacks some. The sample contains 100,000 to 150,000 clones, about nine tenths of which appear only once. This CDR3 has 14 amino acids. Germline CDR1 GTSNPN, CDR2 SVGIG (reference sequence). The ends were cut back, 0 bases at V and 2 bases at J, with 11 bases in the middle. Material: peripheral blood, obtained 28 days after the second AZD1222 dose. The TCR sequence derives from an adult who received the AZD1222 COVID-19 vaccine. The chain has TRBV30 and TRBJ2-7; weak D call: TRBD1 (6 bases). The CDR3 loop reads CAWSVLRGPYEQYF. The CDR3 bases are TGTGCCTGGAGTGTACTCAGGGGACCCTACGAGCAGTACTTC.